This T cell receptor (beta chain) was sequenced for a study of T-cell memory formation after mild COVID-19. At the level of the study: Largely donor-specific sequence clusters came from a couple of donors.

Trimming shortened V by 2 bases and J by 3 bases, and 5 bases separated the two germline ends. Germline assignment: CDR1 ENHRY and CDR2 SYGVKD. The CDR3 has 13 amino acids. The authors produced TCR alpha and TCR beta cDNA libraries with sample barcodes and UMIs by 5'RACE using constant-segment primers. TCRdb re-called the 5' RACE reads with MiXCR, one entry per CDR3 protein. The table shows approximately 270,000 distinct CDR3 sequences, with around 15% occurring only once. The specimen sequenced was PBMCs or a T cell subset sorted from them (not recorded which). The chain links TRBV10-3 to TRBJ1-3; D is ambiguous. The clonotype comes from a man between 18 and 35 years old who had mild COVID-19 (a few samples of this study predate the infection). Cell type and time point are not known. The CDR3 loop is CAISEIFGNTIYF. CDR3 coding DNA: TGTGCCATCAGTGAGATATTTGGAAACACCATATATTTT.